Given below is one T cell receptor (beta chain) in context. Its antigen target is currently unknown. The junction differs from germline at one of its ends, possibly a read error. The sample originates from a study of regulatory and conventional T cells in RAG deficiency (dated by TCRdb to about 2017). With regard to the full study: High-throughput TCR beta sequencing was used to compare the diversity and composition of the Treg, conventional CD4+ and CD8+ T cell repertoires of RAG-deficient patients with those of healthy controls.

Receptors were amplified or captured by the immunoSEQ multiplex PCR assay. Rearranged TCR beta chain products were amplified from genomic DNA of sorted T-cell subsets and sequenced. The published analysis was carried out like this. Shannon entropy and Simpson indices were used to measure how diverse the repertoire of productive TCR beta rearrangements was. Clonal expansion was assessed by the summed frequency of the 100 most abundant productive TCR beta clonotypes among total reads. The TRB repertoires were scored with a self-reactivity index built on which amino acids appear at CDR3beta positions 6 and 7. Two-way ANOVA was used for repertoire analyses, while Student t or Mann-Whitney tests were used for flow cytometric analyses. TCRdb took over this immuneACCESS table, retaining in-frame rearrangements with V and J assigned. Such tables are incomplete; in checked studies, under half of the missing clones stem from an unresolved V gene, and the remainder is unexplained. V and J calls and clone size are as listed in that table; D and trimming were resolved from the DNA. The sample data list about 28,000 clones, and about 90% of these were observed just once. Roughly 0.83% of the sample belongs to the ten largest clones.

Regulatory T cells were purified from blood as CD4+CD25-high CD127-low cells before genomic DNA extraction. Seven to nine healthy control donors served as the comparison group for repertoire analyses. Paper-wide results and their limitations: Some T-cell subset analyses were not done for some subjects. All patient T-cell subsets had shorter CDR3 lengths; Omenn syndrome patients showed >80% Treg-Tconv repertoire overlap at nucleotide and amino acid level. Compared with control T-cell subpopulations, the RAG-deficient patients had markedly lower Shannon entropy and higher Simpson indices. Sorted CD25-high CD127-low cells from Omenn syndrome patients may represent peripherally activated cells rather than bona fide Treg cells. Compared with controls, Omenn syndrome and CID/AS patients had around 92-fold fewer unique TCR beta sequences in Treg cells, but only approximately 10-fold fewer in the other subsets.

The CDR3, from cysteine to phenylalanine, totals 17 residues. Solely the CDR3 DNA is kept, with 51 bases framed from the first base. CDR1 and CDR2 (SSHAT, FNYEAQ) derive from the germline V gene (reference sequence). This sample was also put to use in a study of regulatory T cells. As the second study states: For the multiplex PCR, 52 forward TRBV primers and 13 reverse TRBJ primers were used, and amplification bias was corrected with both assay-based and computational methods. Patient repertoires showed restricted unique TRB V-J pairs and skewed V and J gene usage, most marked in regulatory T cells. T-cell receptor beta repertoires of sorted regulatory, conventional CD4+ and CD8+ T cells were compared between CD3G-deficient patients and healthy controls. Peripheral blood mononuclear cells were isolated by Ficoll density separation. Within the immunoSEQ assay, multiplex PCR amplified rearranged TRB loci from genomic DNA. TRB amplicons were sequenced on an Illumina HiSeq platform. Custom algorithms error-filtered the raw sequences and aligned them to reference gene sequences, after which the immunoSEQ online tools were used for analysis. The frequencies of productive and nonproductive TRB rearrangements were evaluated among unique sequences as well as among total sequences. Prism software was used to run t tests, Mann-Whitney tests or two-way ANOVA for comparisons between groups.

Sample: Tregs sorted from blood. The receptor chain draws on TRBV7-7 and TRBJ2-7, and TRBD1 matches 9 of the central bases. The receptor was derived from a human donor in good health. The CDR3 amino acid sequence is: CASSLAPVGQGTYEQYF. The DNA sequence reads TGTGCTAGCAGCTTAGCTCCCGTGGGACAGGGAACCTACGAGCAGTACTTC.